Below are 4 T cell receptor beta chains sequenced from a single sample in a study of blood T cell repertoires in COVID-19. This table comes from immunoSEQ multiplex PCR, and its TCRdb copy is limited to in-frame clones, with some not included. The sample records just over 95,000 clones, over 80% being singletons. Input material: peripheral blood. The receptors were gathered from a man older than 75 with acute or convalescent COVID-19.

This clone has at least ten counts. The junction departs from germline at one end; a sequencing error may be responsible. J is TRBJ2-1 and V is TRBV14; TRBD2 might be the D (7 bases). Germline CDR1 and CDR2: SGHDN and FVKESK. This CDR3 has 15 amino acids. For the CDR3, the DNA is TGTGCCAGCAGCCGAGGGGGGGAATTCTACGATGAGCAGTTCTTC. Its translation is CASSRGGEFYDEQFF.

The chain links TRBV19 to TRBJ2-3; TRBD1 matches 8 bases. Unmatched junction bases numbered 10, after V lost 4 bases and J lost 4 bases. There are 16 residues in the CDR3. Germline values: CDR1 LNHDA, CDR2 SQIVND (reference sequence). CDR3 in DNA: TGTGCCAGTAGTAAGATGGACAGGGTGAAATCAGATACGCAGTATTTT. This codes for CASSKMDRVKSDTQYF.

This clone appeared a few times. V usage is TRBV19 and J usage is TRBJ2-2; tentative D call: TRBD1 (6 bases). Trimming cost V 1 base and J 5 bases, with 14 bases left between them. CDR3 length: 16 amino acids. Germline loops: CDR1 LNHDA, CDR2 SQIVND (reference sequence). CDR3 in amino acids: CASSIGAGVGTGELFF. The CDR3, as DNA: TGTGCCAGTAGTATAGGAGCAGGGGTCGGAACCGGGGAGCTGTTTTTT.

This clone turned up a few times. The chain links TRBV24-1 to TRBJ2-5; D gene unclear. This CDR3 is 16 amino acids long. V lost 4 bases and J 2 bases, leaving 16 bases between the germline ends. The germline V gene has CDR1 KGHDR and CDR2 SFDVKD. The CDR3 loop reads CATSEPRGSDQETQYF. The DNA of the CDR3 is TGTGCCACCAGTGAACCTCGAGGCAGCGATCAAGAGACCCAGTACTTC.